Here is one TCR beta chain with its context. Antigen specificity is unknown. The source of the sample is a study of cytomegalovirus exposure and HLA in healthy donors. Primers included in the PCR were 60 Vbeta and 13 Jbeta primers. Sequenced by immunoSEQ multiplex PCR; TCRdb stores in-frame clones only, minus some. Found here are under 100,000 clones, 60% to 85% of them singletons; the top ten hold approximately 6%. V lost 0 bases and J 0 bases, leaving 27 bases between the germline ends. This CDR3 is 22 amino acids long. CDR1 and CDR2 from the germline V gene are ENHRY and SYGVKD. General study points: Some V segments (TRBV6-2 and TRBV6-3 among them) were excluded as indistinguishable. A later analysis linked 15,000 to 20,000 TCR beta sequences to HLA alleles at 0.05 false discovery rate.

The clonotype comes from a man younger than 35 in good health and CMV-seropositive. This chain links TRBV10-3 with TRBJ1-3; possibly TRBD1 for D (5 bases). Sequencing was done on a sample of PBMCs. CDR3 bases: TGTGCCATCAGTGAGTCGACTCTGACGCCCCGGAAGACAGTTTACTCTGGAAACACCATATATTTT. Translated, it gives CAISESTLTPRKTVYSGNTIYF.